This entry lists 13 T cell receptor beta chains sequenced from one sample in a study of blood T cell repertoires in COVID-19 (dated by TCRdb to about 2020). The library came from the immunoSEQ multiplex PCR assay. In TCRdb, the immuneACCESS table is reduced to in-frame sequences with V and J assigned. These tables do not hold every clone; where another copy was compared, an unresolved V gene accounts for under half, and the others remain unexplained. In all, the sample holds approximately 150,000 clones, and 85% to 90% of those were seen once. The top ten constitute less than 2.5% of the sample. The sequencing input was peripheral blood. The receptors were gathered from a man in his 70s with active COVID-19.

The chain combines TRBV4-1 with TRBJ2-2; 7 positions agree with TRBD2. Germline V lookup: CDR1 MGHRA, CDR2 YSYEKL. V trimming: 8 bases; J trimming: 6 bases; junction bases outside the gene matches: 9. This CDR3 contains 14 residues. CDR3 in DNA: TGCGCCAGCGCCCGAATGGGAGGGCCCGGGGAGCTGTTTTTT. Translated: CASARMGGPGELFF.

The CDR3: CASSNRVPPHEQYF. The CDR3 nucleotides are TGTGCCAGCAGTAACCGGGTCCCACCCCACGAGCAGTACTTC. This rearrangement joins TRBV28 to TRBJ2-7; D uncertain. The germline V gene encodes CDR1 MDHEN and CDR2 SYDVKM. The V end lost 5 bases, the J end lost 5 bases, and 16 bases lay between the germline ends. This CDR3 region has 14 residues. The variable domain in full, with the rest retrieved from reference TRBV28 and TRBJ2-7, is DVKVTQSSRYLVKRTGEKVFLECVQDMDHENMFWYRQDPGLGLRLIYFSYDVKMKEKGDIPEGYSVSREKKERFSLILESASTNQTSMYLCASSNRVPPHEQYFGPGTRLTVT.

J is TRBJ2-7 and V is TRBV6-6; 13 bases map to TRBD2. The V segment lost 6 bases and the J segment 1 base; nucleotides outside the gene matches: 3. Per germline, CDR1 MNHNY and CDR2 SVGAGI (reference sequence). The CDR3 consists of 15 residues. The CDR3 here is CASRAGLAGSYEQYF. The CDR3 nucleotides read TGTGCCAGCAGGGCGGGACTAGCGGGGTCCTACGAGCAGTACTTC.

V is TRBV2 and J is TRBJ2-1, with 14 bases fitting TRBD2. Trimming cost V 4 bases and J 9 bases; bases outside gene matches: 20. CDR1 and CDR2 from the germline V gene are SNHLY and FYNNEI. The CDR3 loop spans 20 amino acids. The CDR3 region has the DNA TGTGCCAGCAGTGGGAGGGGGACGCGGGGACTAGCGGGAGAAGGCGGTGAGCAGTTCTTC. This encodes CASSGRGTRGLAGEGGEQFF.

The chain uses TRBV27 and TRBJ2-7; possible D gene TRBD1, 6 bases. CDR1 and CDR2 (germline): MNHEY, SMNVEV (reference sequence). The CDR3 contains 14 residues. V shed 11 bases and J shed 5 bases, with 22 bases lying between them. CDR3 DNA: TGTGCCTCCTCCTGGGGGCAGGGGAACAACGAGCAGTACTTC. It yields the protein CASSWGQGNNEQYF.

The J gene is TRBJ2-3, the V gene TRBV4-1; weak D call: TRBD2 (5 bases). In germline, CDR1 is MGHRA, CDR2 YSYEKL. V was pared by 1 base and J by 0 bases, with 8 bases between. This CDR3 is built from 15 residues. In DNA, the CDR3 is TGCGCCAGCAGCCAAGGAGGGCTTAGCACAGATACGCAGTATTTT. It yields the protein CASSQGGLSTDTQYF.

The chain joins TRBV18 to TRBJ2-1; the match to TRBD2 covers 12 bases. Germline V gene sequence: CDR1 KGHSH, CDR2 LQKENI. With V trimmed by 6 bases and J by 2 bases, 8 bases remained unmatched. The CDR3 extends over 17 amino acids. DNA for the CDR3: TGTGCCAGCTCCCTCGGAACTAGCGGGGGGCCCTACAATGAGCAGTTCTTC. Its protein product is CASSLGTSGGPYNEQFF.

The rearrangement uses TRBV7-3 and TRBJ1-2; D gene uncertain. Looked up from germline, CDR1 is SGHTA and CDR2 is FQGTGA. The CDR3 runs 13 residues. Trimming took 5 bases from V and 4 from J, leaving 11 bases between them. The CDR3 loop reads CASSRGMPYGYTF. The CDR3 nucleotides read TGTGCCAGCAGCCGCGGAATGCCCTATGGCTACACCTTC.

The genes are TRBV30 and TRBJ2-7; TRBD1 aligns across 8 bases. Trimming took 4 bases from V and 3 from J; bases not matched to a gene: 5. Germline values: CDR1 GTSNPN, CDR2 SVGIG (reference sequence). CDR3 length equals 13 residues. Written as DNA, the CDR3 is TGTGCCTGGATGACAGGGGTCGGCTACGAGCAGTACTTC. This encodes CAWMTGVGYEQYF.

V gene TRBV2 combines with J gene TRBJ2-7; 13 bases line up with TRBD2. This CDR3 comprises 13 residues. From germline, CDR1 is SNHLY and CDR2 FYNNEI. V lost 8 bases to trimming and J lost 5 bases; unmatched junction nucleotides: 3. CDR3 amino acids: CASGTSGTHEQYF. CDR3 nucleotides: TGTGCCAGCGGGACTAGCGGGACCCACGAGCAGTACTTC. The whole variable domain, filled in from reference TRBV2 and TRBJ2-7, reads EPEVTQTPSHQVTQMGQEVILRCVPISNHLYFYWYRQILGQKVEFLVSFYNNEISEKSEIFDDQFSVERPDGSNFTLKIRSTKLEDSAMYFCASGTSGTHEQYFGPGTRLTVT.

This clone has only one observation. The CDR3 here is CATSDFIQGSYNSPLHF. DNA of the CDR3: TGTGCCACCAGTGACTTTATACAGGGTTCCTATAATTCACCCCTCCACTTT. This chain joins TRBV24-1 and TRBJ1-6, with a weak D call TRBD1 (6 bases). The CDR3 is 17 residues long. The V end lost 4 bases, the J end lost 1 base, and 13 bases lay between the germline ends. CDR1 is KGHDR, CDR2 SFDVKD, per germline.

The genes are TRBV27 and TRBJ2-3; a weak D match, TRBD1 (6 bases). The CDR3 extends over 17 amino acids. CDR1 is MNHEY and CDR2 is SMNVEV in the germline V gene (reference sequence). The V and J ends lost 5 bases and 0 bases respectively, with 18 bases between them. Written as DNA, the CDR3 is TGTGCCAGCAGTCGGGGTGCCGACAGGAGTAGCACAGATACGCAGTATTTT. This translates into CASSRGADRSSTDTQYF.

The chain's CDR3 is CASSYSREYEQFF. The CDR3 DNA reads as TGTGCCAGCAGTTACTCGAGGGAGTATGAGCAGTTCTTC. The chain couples TRBV6-5 to TRBJ2-1; the D gene is possibly TRBD2 (5 bases). Germline V gene lookup returns CDR1 MNHEY and CDR2 SVGAGI. V lost 0 bases and J lost 8, with 8 bases in between. The CDR3 spans 13 residues.